A selection of T cell receptor beta chains follows, all from one sample in a study of blood T cell repertoires in COVID-19. Sequencing used immunoSEQ multiplex PCR; TCRdb keeps in-frame clones, though not all of them. The profile shows around 150,000 clones, 75% to 85% of them singletons. The sample taken for sequencing was peripheral blood. The receptor source for this set is a woman in her forties or fifties in a cohort sampled during active or convalescent COVID-19. CDR3s include the opening cysteine and the closing phenylalanine or tryptophan. A D gene is named only where the DNA matches it firmly. Where a row states a size, it is once, few, many or the class of an expanded clone; other rows omit it.

clone_size: -
v_call: TRBV10-3
d_call: -
j_call: TRBJ1-3
cdr3_nt: TGTGCCATCAGTGAGTCAGTCCCAGGGTCTGGAAACACCATATATTTT
cdr3_aa: CAISESVPGSGNTIYF

clone_size: few
v_call: TRBV5-4
d_call: TRBD2
j_call: TRBJ2-7
cdr3_nt: TGTGCCAGCAGCTTCAGTCCTAGCGGGGACTACGAGCAGTACTTC
cdr3_aa: CASSFSPSGDYEQYF

clone_size: -
v_call: TRBV6-1
d_call: -
j_call: TRBJ1-5
cdr3_nt: TGTGCCAGCAGTGAACAGGGGTCAGGGTATAGCAATCAGCCCCAGCATTTT
cdr3_aa: CASSEQGSGYSNQPQHF

clone_size: -
v_call: TRBV5-1
d_call: -
j_call: TRBJ1-3
cdr3_nt: TGCGCCAGCAGCCTTACGGGGGGTCGCGGTGGAAACACCATATATTTT
cdr3_aa: CASSLTGGRGGNTIYF

clone_size: -
v_call: TRBV6-6
d_call: TRBD1
j_call: TRBJ1-6
cdr3_nt: TGTGCCAGCAGTTACTATCCGGGACAGGGGCCACCCCTCCACTTT
cdr3_aa: CASSYYPGQGPPLHF

clone_size: -
v_call: TRBV28
d_call: -
j_call: TRBJ2-5
cdr3_nt: TGTGCCAGCAGTTTACAGGGCAGTGAGACCCAGTACTTC
cdr3_aa: CASSLQGSETQYF

clone_size: -
v_call: TRBV7-3
d_call: -
j_call: TRBJ1-1
cdr3_nt: TGTGCCACCAAACAGAATATGAACACTGAAGCTTTCTTT
cdr3_aa: CATKQNMNTEAFF

clone_size: -
v_call: TRBV10-3
d_call: -
j_call: TRBJ1-1
cdr3_nt: TGTGCCATCAGTGACCGGGGTTTTGAAGCTTTCTTT
cdr3_aa: CAISDRGFEAFF

clone_size: -
v_call: TRBV20-1
d_call: -
j_call: TRBJ1-2
cdr3_nt: TGCAGTGCTAGTCGACAGGAACACTATGGCTACACCTTC
cdr3_aa: CSASRQEHYGYTF

clone_size: -
v_call: TRBV6-1
d_call: -
j_call: TRBJ2-7
cdr3_nt: TGTGCCAGCAGTGAACGTGGGGAGCAGGACGAGCAGTACTTC
cdr3_aa: CASSERGEQDEQYF

clone_size: -
v_call: TRBV24-1
d_call: -
j_call: TRBJ1-6
cdr3_nt: TGTGCCACCAATTTCCCCGCCCGACAGCCCCGCTCTCCAGATTCACCCCTCCACTTT
cdr3_aa: CATNFPARQPRSPDSPLHF

clone_size: few
v_call: TRBV15
d_call: TRBD1
j_call: TRBJ2-5
cdr3_nt: TGTGCCACCAGCGGGACAGGGTTCCAAGAGACCCAGTACTTC
cdr3_aa: CATSGTGFQETQYF

clone_size: -
v_call: TRBV3-1/TRBV3-2
d_call: TRBD1
j_call: TRBJ2-3
cdr3_nt: TGTGCCAGCAGCAGCGACAGGGTTTTTATAGATACGCAGTATTTT
cdr3_aa: CASSSDRVFIDTQYF

clone_size: -
v_call: TRBV6-5
d_call: TRBD2
j_call: TRBJ2-2
cdr3_nt: TGTGCCAGCATCGACCTAGCGGGTAACACCGGGGAGCTGTTTTTT
cdr3_aa: CASIDLAGNTGELFF

clone_size: -
v_call: TRBV18
d_call: -
j_call: TRBJ2-7
cdr3_nt: TGTGCCAGCTCACCATCGGACACTCACTACGAGCAGTACTTC
cdr3_aa: CASSPSDTHYEQYF

clone_size: few
v_call: TRBV4-3
d_call: TRBD2
j_call: TRBJ2-4
cdr3_nt: TGCGCCAGCAGCCAAGAGGCGGGGGAAGGATTGGCCAAAAACATTCAGTACTTC
cdr3_aa: CASSQEAGEGLAKNIQYF

clone_size: few
v_call: TRBV5-1
d_call: TRBD1
j_call: TRBJ1-1
cdr3_nt: TGCGCCAGCAGCTTCCAGGGGGACACTGAAGCTTTCTTT
cdr3_aa: CASSFQGDTEAFF

clone_size: -
v_call: TRBV11-2
d_call: TRBD1
j_call: TRBJ2-1
cdr3_nt: TGTGCCAGCAGCGCATCCCTTCCAGGGGGCGGTCACAATGAGCAGTTCTTC
cdr3_aa: CASSASLPGGGHNEQFF

clone_size: -
v_call: TRBV24-1
d_call: TRBD1
j_call: TRBJ1-1
cdr3_nt: TGTGCCACCAGTGATCAGGGGACAGGGAACACTGAAGCTTTCTTT
cdr3_aa: CATSDQGTGNTEAFF

clone_size: -
v_call: TRBV13
d_call: -
j_call: TRBJ1-1
cdr3_nt: TGTGCCAGCAGCTTACGGAGGGGAGAGGACACTGAAGCTTTCTTT
cdr3_aa: CASSLRRGEDTEAFF

clone_size: -
v_call: TRBV7-9
d_call: -
j_call: TRBJ1-2
cdr3_nt: TGTGCCAGCAGCTTAGTGGAAGGGGTCCAGAGATACGGCTACACCTTC
cdr3_aa: CASSLVEGVQRYGYTF

clone_size: -
v_call: TRBV4-2
d_call: -
j_call: TRBJ1-1
cdr3_nt: TGTGCCAGCAGCCAAGATAAGGAGAGGAACACTGAAGCTTTCTTT
cdr3_aa: CASSQDKERNTEAFF

clone_size: -
v_call: TRBV18
d_call: TRBD2
j_call: TRBJ2-1
cdr3_nt: TGTGCCAGCTCACCCCCTAGCGGGGGGGCCGCGAATGAGCAGTTCTTC
cdr3_aa: CASSPPSGGAANEQFF

clone_size: -
v_call: TRBV7-2
d_call: -
j_call: TRBJ1-4
cdr3_nt: TGTGCCAGCAGCTTAGAAGGGACTCTTAGGGGAAAACTGTTTTTT
cdr3_aa: CASSLEGTLRGKLFF

clone_size: -
v_call: TRBV21-1
d_call: -
j_call: TRBJ1-2
cdr3_nt: TGTGCCAGCAGCACCCAACGCCGTCAGGGGGCAGTGGATGGCTACACCTTC
cdr3_aa: CASSTQRRQGAVDGYTF

clone_size: -
v_call: TRBV10-1
d_call: TRBD1
j_call: TRBJ2-1
cdr3_nt: TGCGCCAGCTTGGACAGGGGGGAGCCGAGGAAGTACAATGAGCAGTTCTTC
cdr3_aa: CASLDRGEPRKYNEQFF

clone_size: -
v_call: TRBV3-1/TRBV3-2
d_call: -
j_call: TRBJ1-6
cdr3_nt: TGTGCCAGCAGCCAATCTCACAGGGATTCACCCCTCCACTTT
cdr3_aa: CASSQSHRDSPLHF

clone_size: -
v_call: TRBV29-1
d_call: -
j_call: TRBJ1-5
cdr3_nt: TGCAGCGTTCGGGGGGACGGTGAGCCCCAGCATTTT
cdr3_aa: CSVRGDGEPQHF

clone_size: -
v_call: TRBV10-3
d_call: TRBD1
j_call: TRBJ1-6
cdr3_nt: TGTGCCGTTCGGGACAGGGGTATTGATTCACCCCTCCACTTT
cdr3_aa: CAVRDRGIDSPLHF

clone_size: few
v_call: TRBV30
d_call: -
j_call: TRBJ2-4
cdr3_nt: TGTGCCTGGAGTGTACCTCCTACCCAGTACTTC
cdr3_aa: CAWSVPPTQYF

clone_size: -
v_call: TRBV6-2/TRBV6-3
d_call: TRBD2
j_call: TRBJ2-3
cdr3_nt: TGTGCCAGCAGTTACTCTAGCGGGGTCGGCACAGATACGCAGTATTTT
cdr3_aa: CASSYSSGVGTDTQYF

clone_size: -
v_call: TRBV5-1
d_call: TRBD1
j_call: TRBJ2-7
cdr3_nt: TGCGCCAGCAAGGACGGACAGGGGTACAATTACGAGCAGTACTTC
cdr3_aa: CASKDGQGYNYEQYF

clone_size: -
v_call: TRBV25-1
d_call: -
j_call: TRBJ2-7
cdr3_nt: TGTGCCAGGAGGGAAGAAGGGGTTCACGAGCAGTACTTC
cdr3_aa: CARREEGVHEQYF

clone_size: once
v_call: TRBV12-5
d_call: TRBD2
j_call: TRBJ2-5
cdr3_nt: TGTGCTAGTGGTTTGGTACAAGGGACTAGCGGGGCCGCCCGAAGAGAGACCCAGTACTTC
cdr3_aa: CASGLVQGTSGAARRETQYF

clone_size: -
v_call: TRBV5-4
d_call: TRBD2
j_call: TRBJ2-2
cdr3_nt: TGTGCCAGCAGCTTACCGGGGGGAATAGGCGGGGAGCTGTTTTTT
cdr3_aa: CASSLPGGIGGELFF

clone_size: once
v_call: TRBV9
d_call: -
j_call: TRBJ1-1
cdr3_nt: TGTGCCAGCAGCGCCATAGTAGGAGTGAACACTGAAGCTTTCTTT
cdr3_aa: CASSAIVGVNTEAFF

clone_size: -
v_call: TRBV6-2/TRBV6-3
d_call: -
j_call: TRBJ1-1
cdr3_nt: TGTGCCAGCAGTTACGACAGGAACACTGAAGCTTTCTTT
cdr3_aa: CASSYDRNTEAFF

clone_size: -
v_call: TRBV7-8
d_call: -
j_call: TRBJ1-1
cdr3_nt: TGTGCCAGCAGCTTCGGGGGAAGCACTGAAGCTTTCTTT
cdr3_aa: CASSFGGSTEAFF

clone_size: -
v_call: TRBV6-5
d_call: -
j_call: TRBJ1-1
cdr3_nt: TGTGCCAGCAGTTACTCCATCGCGGCGTTCGCTTTCTTT
cdr3_aa: CASSYSIAAFAFF

clone_size: -
v_call: TRBV5-1
d_call: -
j_call: TRBJ2-4
cdr3_nt: TGCGCCAGCAGCTTGACAGGGAGTTCGATTGTAGCCAAAAACATTCAGTACTTC
cdr3_aa: CASSLTGSSIVAKNIQYF